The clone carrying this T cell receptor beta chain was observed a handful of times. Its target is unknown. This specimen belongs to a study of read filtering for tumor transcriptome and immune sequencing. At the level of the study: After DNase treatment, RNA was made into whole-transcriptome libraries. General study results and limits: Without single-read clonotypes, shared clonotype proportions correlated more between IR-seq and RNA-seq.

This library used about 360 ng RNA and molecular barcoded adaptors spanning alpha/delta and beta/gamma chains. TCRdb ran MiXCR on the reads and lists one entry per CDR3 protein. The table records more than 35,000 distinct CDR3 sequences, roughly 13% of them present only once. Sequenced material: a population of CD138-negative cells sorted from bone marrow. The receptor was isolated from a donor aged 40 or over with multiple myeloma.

DNA of the CDR3: TGTGCCAGCAGCCCAGGGACTAGGGGCTACGAGCAGTACTTC. Protein sequence: CASSPGTRGYEQYF. This chain uses TRBV6-6 with TRBJ2-7; 8 bases match TRBD2. V gave up 6 bases and J gave up 3 bases; unmatched junction bases: 7. Germline lookup yields CDR1 MNHNY and CDR2 SVGAGI (reference sequence). CDR3 length: 14 amino acids.